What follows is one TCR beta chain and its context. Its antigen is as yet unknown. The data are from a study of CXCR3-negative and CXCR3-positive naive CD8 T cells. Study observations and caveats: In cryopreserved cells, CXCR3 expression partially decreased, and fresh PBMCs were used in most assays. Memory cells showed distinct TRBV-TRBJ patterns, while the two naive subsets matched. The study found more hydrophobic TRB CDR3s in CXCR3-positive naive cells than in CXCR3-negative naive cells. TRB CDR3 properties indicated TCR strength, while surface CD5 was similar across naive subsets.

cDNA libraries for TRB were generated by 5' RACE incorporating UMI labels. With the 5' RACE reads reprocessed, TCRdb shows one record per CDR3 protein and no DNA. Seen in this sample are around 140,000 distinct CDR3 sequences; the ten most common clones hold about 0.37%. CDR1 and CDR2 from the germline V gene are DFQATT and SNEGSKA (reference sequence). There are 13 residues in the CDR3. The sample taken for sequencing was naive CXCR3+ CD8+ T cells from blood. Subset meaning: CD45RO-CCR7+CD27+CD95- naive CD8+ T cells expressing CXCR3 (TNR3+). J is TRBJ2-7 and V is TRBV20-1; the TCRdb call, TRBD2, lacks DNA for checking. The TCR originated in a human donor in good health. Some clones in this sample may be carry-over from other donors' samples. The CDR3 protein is CSARAGGSYEQYF.